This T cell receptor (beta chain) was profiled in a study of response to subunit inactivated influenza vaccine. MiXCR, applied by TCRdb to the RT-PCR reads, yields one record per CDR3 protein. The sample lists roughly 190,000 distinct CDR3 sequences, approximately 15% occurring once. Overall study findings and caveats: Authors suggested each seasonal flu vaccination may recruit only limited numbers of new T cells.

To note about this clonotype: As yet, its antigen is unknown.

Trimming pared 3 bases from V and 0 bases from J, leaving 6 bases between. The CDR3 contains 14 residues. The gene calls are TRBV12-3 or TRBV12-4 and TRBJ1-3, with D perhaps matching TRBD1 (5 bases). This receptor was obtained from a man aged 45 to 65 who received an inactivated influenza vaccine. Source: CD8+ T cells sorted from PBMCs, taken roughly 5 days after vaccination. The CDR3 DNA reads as TGTGCCAGCAGTTTGGGGCCCTCTGGAAACACCATATATTTT. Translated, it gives CASSLGPSGNTIYF.